The 5 T cell receptor beta chains listed next were all sequenced from one sample in a study of identical twins (dated by TCRdb to 2015 to 2016). Preparation of the library involved 5' RACE. The sequencer was an Illumina HiSeq 2000. Using fastp at Q25 and MiXCR, TCRdb reprocessed the public reads and kept productive beta chains. When rows share a CDR3 protein, they turn into one entry using the most common DNA and genes. The sample table lists roughly 540,000 distinct CDR3 sequences, 20% to 25% of them with a count of one. The top ten hold approximately 0.95% of the sample. The sample was also linked to a second study, of T cells expressing NK-cell markers.

Source material: CD4+ T cells sorted from blood. These receptors were taken from a woman between 18 and 29 years old in good health.

This chain uses TRBV12-3 or TRBV12-4 with TRBJ2-5; 7 bases line up with TRBD2. There are 13 residues in the CDR3. The ends lost 5 bases at V and 5 bases at J; junction bases unmatched: 5. CDR3 amino acids: CASSHGEGETQYF. In DNA form, the CDR3 reads TGTGCCAGCAGTCATGGGGAGGGGGAGACCCAGTACTTC.

This clonotype was counted only a few times. The chain employs TRBV12-3 or TRBV12-4 and TRBJ2-3, with D perhaps being TRBD1 or TRBD2 (6 bases each). V was trimmed by 6 bases and J by 1 base, leaving 20 bases between them. The CDR3 length is 17 residues. The chain's CDR3 is CASRILGAASGTDTQYF. CDR3 DNA sequence: TGTGCCAGCAGGATACTGGGGGCGGCTAGCGGCACAGATACGCAGTATTTT.

V is TRBV20-1 and J is TRBJ2-7; a weak D match, TRBD2 (5 bases). V dropped 3 bases and J dropped 4 bases, with 16 bases sitting between them. Germline V gives CDR1 DFQATT, CDR2 SNEGSKA (reference sequence). This CDR3 comprises 14 residues. The CDR3 bases are TGCAGTGCTAGTAACGAGGAAGGAGGATACGAGCAGTACTTC. This translates into CSASNEEGGYEQYF.

This clonotype was seen ten or more times. Germline and junction disagree at one end, which may indicate a read error. V usage is TRBV12-3 or TRBV12-4 and J usage is TRBJ2-5; a possible D gene is TRBD2 (5 bases). The length of the CDR3 is 11 residues. The CDR3 nucleotides are TGTGCCAGCAGTGTAGCGGAGACCCAGTACTTC. It is translated as CASSVAETQYF.

This sequence joins TRBV9 and TRBJ2-6; D unresolved. Germline values: CDR1 SGDLS, CDR2 YYNGEE. Trimming took off 0 bases at V and 0 bases at J, with 7 bases between the two ends. The CDR3 contains 16 residues. CDR3 in DNA: TGTGCCAGCAGCGTAGTAGCCCACTCTGGGGCCAACGTCCTGACTTTC. Its protein is CASSVVAHSGANVLTF.